The entry below gives a single T cell receptor (beta chain) sequence along with its context. In this sample, this clonotype turned up a few times. Its antigen has not been determined. It has no much larger one-base neighbor in the sample; base qualities were not kept. The data stem from a study of post-analysis software for immune sequencing data (dated by TCRdb to the mid-2010s). A note on the overall study: The recorded disease courses included relapsing-remitting, secondary progressive and progressive-relapsing multiple sclerosis, and some patients had no subtype annotation. The multiple sclerosis patient repertoires were compared with about a dozen previously published healthy control repertoires from donors aged about 6 to 28 years. A subset of samples was prepared in parallel using single-end sample barcoding, then pooled and co-amplified after Illumina adapter ligation.

TCR beta repertoires were profiled from peripheral blood of 13 young patients with multiple sclerosis to demonstrate the VDJtools post-analysis software. The multiple sclerosis patients were children and adolescents ranging in age from roughly 6 to 15 years. The germline V gene specifies SGHRS as CDR1 and YFSETQ as CDR2. Trimming removed 1 base from V and 3 bases from J, leaving 10 bases between the germline ends. The CDR3 measures 14 amino acids from cysteine to phenylalanine. Here the CDR3 DNA is all that survives: 42 bases in frame from base 1. Receptors were amplified or captured by PCR. The sequencer listed for this sample is Illumina HiSeq 2500. Unique molecular identifiers were incorporated into TCR beta cDNA libraries to reduce PCR and sequencing biases. Per 1 to 10 million input T cells, approximately 500,000 cDNA molecules were obtained, such that each molecule approximated one T cell. The same protocol used for the earlier healthy control dataset was applied to prepare and sequence the patient libraries. Samples belonging to the same batch were prepared together, multiplexed and sequenced on a shared HiSeq lane. Regarding the original processing steps: MIGEC handled the raw barcoded reads, throwing out single-read molecular identifier groups before consensus assembly and CDR3 extraction. Clonotype tables were post-analysed with VDJtools, and diversity was normalized by down-sampling all datasets to the smallest sample size. In repertoire overlap clustering, CDR3 amino acid sequences, but not nucleotide sequences, were matched to correct batch-related cross-sample contamination. TCRdb reworked the public reads: Q25 trimming with fastp, MiXCR clone assembly, productive beta chains retained. Rows with one shared CDR3 protein collapse into an entry with the most common genes and DNA. TCRdb's processing, not the study's, gives the V and J calls here. The sample table shows about 770,000 distinct CDR3 sequences, and 46% are seen once. The ten largest make up 4.9% of the sample.

The investigation overall reported the following: Strong co-clustering of samples prepared in the same batch was shown by direct clustering with F measure, prompting a batch-effect correction. Four to six TRBV segments, including TRBV5-6, TRBV5-1 and TRBV20-1, were significantly more frequent in patients than controls. Significantly lower normalized Chao1 diversity was found in multiple sclerosis patients than in controls, suggesting substantial peripheral T-cell clonal expansion. The multiple sclerosis patient group was slightly younger than the control group.

The receptor was isolated from a girl aged 10 to 17 with multiple sclerosis. Sequenced input: blood. The rearranged segments are TRBV5-1 and TRBJ2-5, with the D gene tentatively TRBD1 or TRBD2, based on 5 matching bases in each. The nucleotide sequence is given as TGCGCCAGCAGCTTGCGGGGCTATAAAGAGACCCAGTACTTC. It codes for CASSLRGYKETQYF. Outside the CDR3, residues come from the reference TRBV5-1 and TRBJ2-5 proteins, so the full variable domain is: KAGVTQTPRYLIKTRGQQVTLSCSPISGHRSVSWYQQTPGQGLQFLFEYFSETQRNKGNFPGRFSGRQFSNSRSEMNVSTLELGDSALYLCASSLRGYKETQYFGPGTRLLVL.